The 10 T cell receptor beta chains below come from one sample, sequenced in a study of STAT3 mutations in large granular lymphocyte leukemia. The table came from immunoSEQ multiplex PCR; TCRdb's copy has only in-frame clones and leaves some out. Among a few thousand clones listed, roughly 50% were seen once. Study-level points and caveats: In T-cell large granular lymphocyte leukemia, about half of patients showed multiple immunodominant subclonotypes.

No antigen has been identified for these receptors. Sequences were obtained from peripheral blood mononuclear cells. The receptors come from a woman aged 70-85 years with T-cell large granular lymphocyte leukemia. Some clones in this sample may be carry-over from other donors' samples.

This chain connects TRBV18 to TRBJ1-5, with 9 bases identical to TRBD1. The J segment lost 4 bases and the V segment lost 3 bases, leaving 1 base of the junction unmatched. The CDR3 extends over 14 amino acids. Germline V gives CDR1 KGHSH, CDR2 LQKENI. CDR3 sequence reads: CASSPDRGNQPQHF. CDR3 nucleotide sequence: TGTGCCAGCTCACCGGACAGGGGAAATCAGCCCCAGCATTTT.

The chain has TRBV11-3 and TRBJ1-1; perhaps TRBD1 as D (5 bases). This CDR3 has 13 residues. V was shortened by 1 base and J by 6 bases, with 9 bases between the two germline ends. Per germline, CDR1 SGHNT and CDR2 YENEEA. Here the CDR3 DNA reads TGTGCCAGCAGCTTAGCAGGGATCCCTGAAGCTTTCTTT. This translates into CASSLAGIPEAFF.

This chain joins TRBV19 and TRBJ2-5; 7 positions agree with TRBD1. This CDR3 has 13 amino acids. With V trimmed by 7 bases and J by 4 bases, 6 bases remained unmatched. CDR1 and CDR2 from the germline V gene are LNHDA and SQIVND (reference sequence). The CDR3 here is CASTLNRGETQYF. The CDR3 bases are TGTGCCAGTACCTTGAACAGGGGAGAGACCCAGTACTTC. Complete variable domain (other parts from reference TRBV19 and TRBJ2-5): DGGITQSPKYLFRKEGQNVTLSCEQNLNHDAMYWYRQDPGQGLRLIYYSQIVNDFQKGDIAEGYSVSREKKESFPLTVTSAQKNPTAFYLCASTLNRGETQYFGPGTRLLVL.

This clone has a single count. The chain uses TRBV6-5 and TRBJ1-2; TRBD1 is a possible D gene (5 bases). Trimming shortened V by 6 bases and J by 6 bases, and 14 bases separated the two germline ends. The CDR3 length is 13 residues. Germline CDR1 is MNHEY and CDR2 is SVGAGI. Here the CDR3 reads CASRSGGEDGYTF. In DNA, the CDR3 is TGTGCCAGCAGATCGGGAGGGGAAGATGGCTACACCTTC.

The V and J genes are TRBV30 and TRBJ2-3; TRBD1 matches 7 bases. J gave up 3 bases and V 4 bases, and 19 bases lay outside the gene matches. Per the germline V gene, CDR1 is GTSNPN and CDR2 is SVGIG (reference sequence). CDR3 length: 18 residues. The CDR3 loop reads CAWTPGQSRGLRTDTQYF. The CDR3 region has the DNA TGTGCCTGGACTCCGGGACAGAGCCGGGGCCTCAGAACAGATACGCAGTATTTT.

The chain recombines TRBV5-4 with TRBJ2-3; D perhaps matches TRBD2 (5 bases). This CDR3 comprises 15 residues. The V and J ends lost 6 bases and 2 bases respectively, with 16 bases between them. The germline V gene encodes CDR1 SGHNT and CDR2 YYREEE (reference sequence). In DNA, the CDR3 is TGTGCCAGCACCTCCTCGAGCGGTTTCACAGATACGCAGTATTTT. It yields the protein CASTSSSGFTDTQYF. Using reference TRBV5-4 and TRBJ2-3 for the parts outside the CDR3, the full variable domain is ETGVTQSPTHLIKTRGQQVTLRCSSQSGHNTVSWYQQALGQGPQFIFQYYREEENGRGNFPPRFSGLQFPNYSSELNVNALELDDSALYLCASTSSSGFTDTQYFGPGTRLTVL.

V usage is TRBV30 and J usage is TRBJ1-3; D remains ambiguous. The ends were cut back, 2 bases at V and 0 bases at J, with 11 bases in the middle. The CDR3 covers 15 residues. CDR1 is GTSNPN, CDR2 SVGIG, per germline (reference sequence). The CDR3 DNA reads as TGTGCCTGGAGTACTAAACAGCTCTCTGGAAACACCATATATTTT. Protein product: CAWSTKQLSGNTIYF.

The chain has TRBV9 and TRBJ2-7; D not resolved. CDR1 and CDR2 (germline): SGDLS, YYNGEE. Trimming took off 0 bases at V and 4 bases at J, with 8 bases between the two ends. The CDR3 runs 13 residues. The CDR3 loop reads CASSVGAEYEQYF. The CDR3 DNA reads TGTGCCAGCAGCGTAGGGGCAGAGTACGAGCAGTACTTC.

The chain is built from TRBV6-5 and TRBJ1-1; weak D call: TRBD1 (6 bases). Germline CDR1 and CDR2: MNHEY and SVGAGI. V was cut by 2 bases and J by 10 bases, with 11 bases left in between. The CDR3 covers 12 residues. The CDR3 spells CASSYGGGRAFF. As DNA, the CDR3 is TGTGCCAGCAGTTACGGAGGGGGGCGAGCTTTCTTT.

This chain uses TRBV25-1 with TRBJ2-7; D unclear. Germline V CDR1 and CDR2: MGHDK, SYGVNS. CDR3 length: 13 amino acids. Trimming stripped 0 bases from V and 3 bases from J, with 6 bases between. The CDR3 DNA is TGTGCCAGCAGTGAATATTGGGACTACGAGCAGTACTTC. It specifies CASSEYWDYEQYF.